This T cell receptor (beta chain) was recovered during a study of neurological immune-mediated disorders. Indicated time point: technical triplicate 3. The sorted libraries were prepared using around 980,000 CD4+ or CD8+ T cells that had themselves been sorted. This clonotype was counted at least ten times. The CDR3 contains 14 residues. Germline values: CDR1 LNHDA, CDR2 SQIVND (reference sequence). V trimming: 2 bases; J trimming: 5 bases; junction bases outside the gene matches: 5. With 10-nucleotide random UMIs included, cDNA was synthesized by 5'RACE. Over 200 million TCR-beta sequences, together covering 15-18 subjects, were produced by every individual sequencing run that was carried out. TCRdb reprocessed the 5' RACE reads with MiXCR, giving one entry per CDR3 protein. The sample records approximately 28,000 distinct CDR3 sequences, about 15% being singletons.

This TCR came from a female donor with HTLV-1-associated myelopathy (HAM/TSP). The gene calls are TRBV19 and TRBJ2-7; 8 nucleotides align to TRBD1. The sequenced sample was CD4+ T cells from blood. The CDR3 loop is CASSIRQGIHEQYF. For the CDR3, the DNA is TGTGCCAGTAGTATAAGACAGGGGATCCACGAGCAGTACTTC.